This is a list of T cell receptor beta chains from one sample in a study of blood T cells in healthy people across ages. TCRdb re-called the 5' RACE reads through MiXCR, storing one row per CDR3 protein. Among more than 650,000 distinct CDR3 sequences listed, less than 70% were seen once. The sample comprised blood. These receptors were taken from a man older than 75 in good health. The CDR3 runs from the conserved cysteine through the conserved F or W. The D gene is left open where the match is weak. Clone size appears in some rows only: once, few, many, or a class for an expanded clone.

J | V | D | size | DNA | CDR3
TRBJ2-7 | TRBV5-1 | NA | NA | TGCGCCAGCAGCTTGGGGGTAGGAAGCTCCTACGAGCAGTACTTC | CASSLGVGSSYEQYF
TRBJ2-3 | TRBV11-2 | NA | NA | TGTGCCAGCAGTTATAGGGCGGGTCGCACAGATACGCAGTATTTT | CASSYRAGRTDTQYF
TRBJ2-6 | TRBV6-5 | NA | NA | TGTGCCAGCAGCCGGGCCTCCTCTGGGGCCAACGTCCTGACTTTC | CASSRASSGANVLTF
TRBJ2-3 | TRBV20-1 | TRBD2 | NA | TGCAGTGCCGGCGGGGGTAGCGGGAGTAGGGATACGCAGTATTTT | CSAGGGSGSRDTQYF
TRBJ1-1 | TRBV16 | NA | NA | TGTGCCAGCAGCCTAAACAGGTATGGAGGCACTGAAGCTTTCTTT | CASSLNRYGGTEAFF
TRBJ2-3 | TRBV9 | NA | NA | TGTGCCAGCAGCGTAGTGGGGGCGACCACAGATACGCAGTATTTT | CASSVVGATTDTQYF
TRBJ1-1 | TRBV2 | NA | NA | TGTGCCAGCAGGGCACAGGGCCCTAAGACTGAAGCTTTCTTT | CASRAQGPKTEAFF
TRBJ2-7 | TRBV4-1 | TRBD2 | few | TGCGCCAGCAGCCAAGAAGGCGCCGGGACTAGGAGGGAGCAGTACTTC | CASSQEGAGTRREQYF
TRBJ2-3 | TRBV27 | NA | NA | TGTGCCAGCAGTTCCCCGGCCGCGCCACATACGCAGTATTTT | CASSSPAAPHTQYF
TRBJ1-5 | TRBV7-8 | NA | NA | TGTGCCAGCAGCTTAGCGGAAGTCAATCAGCCCCAGCATTTT | CASSLAEVNQPQHF
TRBJ2-2 | TRBV7-2 | TRBD1 | NA | TGTGCCAGCAGCTTTCGGGACAGGGGTTCTGGGGAGCTGTTTTTT | CASSFRDRGSGELFF
TRBJ2-7 | TRBV27 | NA | NA | TGTGCCAGCAGAGTTTCAGCCTACGAGCAGTACTTC | CASRVSAYEQYF
TRBJ2-7 | TRBV6-1 | TRBD2 | few | TGTGCCAGCAGCCTTGTAGCGGGAGCAGCGGGTTACGAGCAGTACTTC | CASSLVAGAAGYEQYF
TRBJ2-5 | TRBV6-5 | NA | NA | TGTGCCAGCAGTAGGAAGGGGATCGGGGAGGAGACCCAGTACTTC | CASSRKGIGEETQYF
TRBJ1-2 | TRBV6-6 | TRBD1 | NA | TGTGCCAGCAGACTACAGGGGGAAGGGGGCTACACCTTC | CASRLQGEGGYTF
TRBJ2-1 | TRBV19 | NA | NA | TGTGCCAGTAGTCCCGCCCCGGCAGGGCAGATTGAGCAGTTCTTC | CASSPAPAGQIEQFF
TRBJ2-1 | TRBV9 | NA | NA | TGTGCCAGCAGCGGTTTATTTCCCAATGAGCAGTTCTTC | CASSGLFPNEQFF
TRBJ2-5 | TRBV20-1 | NA | NA | TGCAGTGCTAGAGACGGTCGCCCACCTCTTGTGTTGGGGAGACAAGAGACCCAGTACTTC | CSARDGRPPLVLGRQETQYF
TRBJ1-1 | TRBV20-1 | NA | NA | TGCAGTGCTAGAGGCCCACCAGGGACCCTAACACCTGAAGCTTTCTTT | CSARGPPGTLTPEAFF
TRBJ2-4 | TRBV15 | TRBD2 | few | TGTGCCACCAGCAGGGCGGGAGAGACCAAAAACATTCAGTACTTC | CATSRAGETKNIQYF
TRBJ1-2 | TRBV27 | NA | NA | TGTGCCAGCAGTCTTTATATCCCCCAGTTTGGACCGAAGTATGGCTACACCTTC | CASSLYIPQFGPKYGYTF
TRBJ2-5 | TRBV24-1 | TRBD1 | once | TGTGCCACCAGTGACTTTCACAGGGGAAAAGAGACCCAGTACTTC | CATSDFHRGKETQYF
TRBJ2-3 | TRBV9 | NA | NA | TGTGCCAGCAGCGTTTCGGGATCAAGCGCAGATACGCAGTATTTT | CASSVSGSSADTQYF
TRBJ2-3 | TRBV4-1 | NA | NA | TGCGCCAGCAGCCAAGATGCGGCCGACCGCACAGATACGCAGTATTTT | CASSQDAADRTDTQYF
TRBJ2-3 | TRBV20-1 | NA | NA | TGCAGTGCTAGAGTCCCCGGCGGATACGCGTATTTT | CSARVPGGYAYF
TRBJ1-2 | TRBV18 | NA | NA | TGTGCCAGCTCACCACCCGAGTCCGGCTATGGCTACACCTTC | CASSPPESGYGYTF
TRBJ2-3 | TRBV20-1 | NA | many | TGCAGTGCTAGCGCCCCACAGGGAGACGCGTATTTT | CSASAPQGDAYF
TRBJ2-4 | TRBV2 | NA | NA | TGTGCCAGCAGTGAAACACCCGGTGGGGACATTCAGTACTTC | CASSETPGGDIQYF
TRBJ1-2 | TRBV20-1 | TRBD1 | NA | TGCAGTGCTAGTTGGACAGGGAACTATGGCTACACCTTC | CSASWTGNYGYTF
TRBJ2-4 | TRBV7-2 | NA | few | TGTGCCAGCAGCTTAGCTGGTGGGGGCCACGCCAAAAACATTCAGTACTTC | CASSLAGGGHAKNIQYF
TRBJ2-4 | TRBV2 | NA | NA | TGTGCCAGCAGTGAGTCCCCCACAGGGAGGGGAGTAAACATTCAGTACTTC | CASSESPTGRGVNIQYF
TRBJ2-7 | TRBV7-2 | NA | NA | TGTGCCCGCAGCTTAGAAGCGGTGATTAGATACGAGCAGTACTTC | CARSLEAVIRYEQYF
TRBJ1-1 | TRBV28 | TRBD1 | NA | TGTGCCAGCAGCCAGGCGGGGACAGGGGCCATGAACACTGAAGCTTTCTTT | CASSQAGTGAMNTEAFF
TRBJ2-1 | TRBV11-2 | NA | NA | TGTGCCAGCAGCTTAGGGGGGATGCGTGAGCAGTTCTTC | CASSLGGMREQFF
TRBJ2-3 | TRBV12-3/TRBV12-4 | NA | many | TGTGCCAGCAGTGGCACTGCCACAGATACGCAGTATTTT | CASSGTATDTQYF
TRBJ1-2 | TRBV28 | TRBD1 | NA | TGTGCCAGCAGTCTCGGGACAGGGAAATGGTATGGCTACACCTTC | CASSLGTGKWYGYTF